What follows are 21 T cell receptor beta chains derived from one specimen sequenced in a study of long-term antiretroviral therapy in people with HIV (dated by TCRdb to between 2022 and 2023). The immunoSEQ hsTCRB v3.0 assay was used at survey level resolution for TRB variable region sequencing. TCRdb obtained this table from immuneACCESS and retained in-frame rearrangements with V and J assigned. These tables miss some clones; where compared with another copy, unresolved V genes account for less than half of the shortfall, and the remainder is unexplained. The sample table records some 25,000 clones; over 70% of these occur just once. The ten largest clones add up to 11% of the sample. The starting material was unsorted PBMCs, obtained 2.1 years after starting antiretroviral therapy. These receptors came from a man between 25 and 39 years old with HIV.

J is TRBJ2-2 and V is TRBV5-5; 7 bases map to TRBD1. The V and J ends lost 6 bases and 6 bases, in that order; junction bases with no gene match: 8. Germline loops: CDR1 SGHKS, CDR2 YYEKEE (reference sequence). CDR3 size: 14 residues. CDR3: CASIPDRPPGELFF. The CDR3 DNA follows: TGTGCCAGCATTCCGGACAGGCCCCCCGGGGAGCTGTTTTTT.

The chain has TRBV28 and TRBJ1-5, with TRBD1 matching 9 bases. Germline V CDR1 and CDR2: MDHEN, SYDVKM. The junction had 8 bases not matched to a gene; V was cut back by 5 bases and J by 3 bases. The CDR3 is 16 residues long. The CDR3 sequence is CASSPAGTGYNQPQHF. DNA for the CDR3: TGTGCCAGCAGTCCAGCCGGGACAGGGTACAATCAGCCCCAGCATTTT.

This clone appeared a single time. V usage is TRBV5-4 and J usage is TRBJ1-1; no reliable D call. Deletions cut 1 base from V and 2 bases from J, with 6 bases between. Germline-derived CDR1 and CDR2 are SGHNT and YYREEE (reference sequence). The CDR3 extends over 13 amino acids. In DNA form, the CDR3 reads TGTGCCAGCAGCTTGCTCCCAAACACTGAAGCTTTCTTT. Translation gives CASSLLPNTEAFF.

The chain joins TRBV7-6 to TRBJ1-4; 9 nucleotides match TRBD1. Per the germline V gene, CDR1 is SGHVS and CDR2 is FNYEAQ. This CDR3 comprises 14 residues. J was trimmed by 8 bases and V by 5 bases; bases with no gene match: 6. DNA for the CDR3: TGTGCCAGCAGCCAGCCGGGACAGGGCGAAAAACTGTTTTTT. Translation: CASSQPGQGEKLFF.

This chain joins TRBV7-2 and TRBJ2-2; D gene ambiguous. The CDR3 totals 13 residues. Trimming removed 5 bases at V and 4 bases at J, with 8 bases between. Germline V gene data show CDR1 as SGHTA and CDR2 as FQGNSA. The CDR3 DNA reads as TGTGCCAGCAGCCCCGAGGCCACCGGGGAGCTGTTTTTT. Translated: CASSPEATGELFF.

The chain is built from TRBV28 and TRBJ1-2; 8 bases match TRBD1. Trimming took 6 bases from V and 8 from J; bases not matched to a gene: 11. Germline loops: CDR1 MDHEN, CDR2 SYDVKM. CDR3 length: 14 amino acids. In DNA form, the CDR3 reads TGTGCCAGCAGCTCCAGGGGGCACCAATGGGGCTACACCTTC. Its translation: CASSSRGHQWGYTF.

This clone was seen a handful of times. This chain connects TRBV6-1 to TRBJ1-5; perhaps TRBD1 as D (6 bases). V lost 4 bases, J lost 5 bases, and 12 bases lay in between. Per the germline V gene, CDR1 is MNHNS and CDR2 is SASEGT. The CDR3 length is 14 residues. Written as DNA, the CDR3 is TGTGCCAGCAGTGGTTGGGACACAGATCAGCCCCAGCATTTT. Residues: CASSGWDTDQPQHF.

The chain links TRBV19 to TRBJ2-7, with a weak D call TRBD2 (5 bases). CDR1 and CDR2 from the germline V gene are LNHDA and SQIVND (reference sequence). The CDR3 loop spans 15 amino acids. Trimming removed 4 bases at V and 1 base at J, with 14 bases between. The CDR3 loop reads CASSTLEGLSYEQYF. CDR3 nucleotide sequence: TGTGCCAGTAGTACTCTTGAGGGCCTTTCCTACGAGCAGTACTTC.

V gene TRBV27 combines with J gene TRBJ2-7; 8 nucleotides agree with TRBD1. Germline CDR1 and CDR2: MNHEY and SMNVEV (reference sequence). J lost 2 bases, V lost 2 bases, and 2 bases had no gene match. The CDR3 is 14 residues long. The CDR3, as DNA: TGTGCCAGCAGTTTACGGACAGGGCCCTACGAGCAGTACTTC. It codes for CASSLRTGPYEQYF.

The rearrangement joins TRBV7-9 to TRBJ1-3; possible D gene TRBD1, 6 bases. CDR1 and CDR2 (germline): SEHNR, FQNEAQ (reference sequence). The CDR3 has 16 amino acids. V shed 1 base and J shed 5 bases, with 15 bases lying between them. The CDR3 DNA follows: TGTGCCAGCAGCTTAGGCGCCGGGACACTAAGAAACACCATATATTTT. Translated, it gives CASSLGAGTLRNTIYF.

The genes are TRBV9 and TRBJ2-1; 12 bases fit TRBD2. The CDR3 loop spans 15 amino acids. V shed 4 bases, J shed 7 bases, and the junction held 6 bases outside the gene matches. Germline V gene data show CDR1 as SGDLS and CDR2 as YYNGEE. The CDR3 here is CASSRTSGRTNEQFF. The CDR3 region has the DNA TGTGCCAGCAGCCGTACTAGCGGGAGGACAAATGAGCAGTTCTTC.

This chain connects TRBV7-2 to TRBJ1-3, with D perhaps TRBD1 (6 bases). CDR1 and CDR2 (germline): SGHTA, FQGNSA. This CDR3 has 14 amino acids. Trimming pared 5 bases from V and 0 bases from J, leaving 8 bases between. This CDR3 reads CASSQGTSGNTIYF. The CDR3 DNA reads TGTGCCAGCAGCCAGGGGACCTCTGGAAACACCATATATTTT.

The chain is built from TRBV18 and TRBJ2-3; 11 positions agree with TRBD2. CDR3 length: 15 residues. V was clipped by 2 bases and J by 3 bases; unmatched bases: 1. Germline V gene sequence: CDR1 KGHSH, CDR2 LQKENI. CDR3 in amino acids: CASSPTSGSTDTQYF. DNA for the CDR3: TGTGCCAGCTCACCAACTAGCGGGAGTACAGATACGCAGTATTTT.

The V call is TRBV18, the J call TRBJ2-5; D might be TRBD2 (7 bases). The germline V and J ends were trimmed by 3 bases and 4 bases, with 15 bases remaining between them. CDR3 size: 15 residues. Germline V gene lookup returns CDR1 KGHSH and CDR2 LQKENI. The CDR3 DNA sequence: TGTGCCAGCTCACCCTCTGGGGGGGCCGGAGAGACCCAGTACTTC. It yields the protein CASSPSGGAGETQYF.

V gene TRBV28 combines with J gene TRBJ1-6, with D possibly being TRBD1 (6 bases). Germline V gene data show CDR1 as MDHEN and CDR2 as SYDVKM. Trimming removed 5 bases from V and 14 bases from J, with 22 bases in between. The CDR3 extends over 15 amino acids. The chain's CDR3 is CASSPDRGYRVTLHF. CDR3 bases: TGTGCCAGCAGTCCAGACCGGGGGTACAGGGTCACCCTCCACTTT.

The V and J genes are TRBV21-1 and TRBJ2-7; TRBD1, the table's D call, was not compared with the DNA. TRBV21-1 counts as a pseudogene. The CDR3 extends over 16 amino acids. CDR3 bases: TGTGCCAGCAGCAAAGGAGCAAGGGGGAACTCCTACGAGCAGTACTTC. This gives the protein CASSKGARGNSYEQYF.

This clone was recorded only once. CDR3 in amino acids: CASSLVLAGSTGELFF. As DNA, the CDR3 is TGCGCCAGCAGCTTGGTGCTAGCGGGGTCCACTGGGGAGCTGTTTTTT. V and J are TRBV5-1 and TRBJ2-2; TRBD2 matches at 9 bases. V was clipped by 0 bases and J by 8 bases; unmatched bases: 8. The CDR3 runs 16 residues. The germline V gene encodes CDR1 SGHRS and CDR2 YFSETQ. Supplemented by reference TRBV5-1 and TRBJ2-2, the full variable domain reads KAGVTQTPRYLIKTRGQQVTLSCSPISGHRSVSWYQQTPGQGLQFLFEYFSETQRNKGNFPGRFSGRQFSNSRSEMNVSTLELGDSALYLCASSLVLAGSTGELFFGEGSRLTVL.

A single count supports this clone. The rearrangement links TRBV6-1 to TRBJ2-1; D gene ambiguous. Trimming cost V 2 bases and J 6 bases, with 2 bases left between them. The CDR3 totals 11 residues. CDR1 MNHNS and CDR2 SASEGT come from the germline V gene. This CDR3 is CASSEPNEQFF. The CDR3 DNA reads TGTGCCAGCAGTGAACCCAATGAGCAGTTCTTC.

The chain recombines TRBV28 with TRBJ1-5; perhaps TRBD1 as D (5 bases). The germline CDR1 and CDR2 sequences are MDHEN and SYDVKM. Trimming took 4 bases from V and 0 from J, leaving 10 bases between them. The CDR3 contains 15 residues. The CDR3 nucleotides are TGTGCCAGCAGTTCCCAGGGTGATAGCAATCAGCCCCAGCATTTT. Translation gives CASSSQGDSNQPQHF.

This clone was found a few times. This chain uses TRBV18 with TRBJ2-3; 11 bases map to TRBD2. The V segment lost 3 bases and the J segment 2 bases; nucleotides outside the gene matches: 4. The CDR3 runs 16 residues. CDR1 is KGHSH, CDR2 LQKENI, per germline. CDR3 residues: CASSPRTSGFTDTQYF. CDR3 bases: TGTGCCAGCTCACCTCGGACTAGCGGGTTCACAGATACGCAGTATTTT.

The chain uses TRBV9 and TRBJ1-4; a weak D match, TRBD1 (6 bases). Looked up from germline, CDR1 is SGDLS and CDR2 is YYNGEE. Trimming removed 3 bases at V and 4 bases at J, with 10 bases between. This CDR3 region has 14 residues. The CDR3 sequence: CASSAGQFNEKLFF. As DNA, the CDR3 is TGTGCCAGCAGCGCCGGACAGTTTAATGAAAAACTGTTTTTT. The whole variable domain, filled in from reference TRBV9 and TRBJ1-4, reads DSGVTQTPKHLITATGQRVTLRCSPRSGDLSVYWYQQSLDQGLQFLIQYYNGEERAKGNILERFSAQQFPDLHSELNLSSLELGDSALYFCASSAGQFNEKLFFGSGTQLSVL.